Shown below are 26 T cell receptor beta chains from a single sample sequenced in a study of post-analysis software for immune sequencing data. Antigen specificity for these receptors is unknown. Findings of the study overall: In patients, four to six TRBV segments were more frequent than in controls, with TRBV5-6, TRBV5-1 and TRBV20-1 among them.

The authors incorporated unique molecular identifiers into the TCR beta cDNA libraries. From the PCR reads, TCRdb called clonotypes with MiXCR, one entry per CDR3 protein. The sample lists 750,000 to 950,000 distinct CDR3 sequences, roughly 58% occurring once. Sequenced: blood. The receptors were gathered from a girl aged 10-17 years with multiple sclerosis.

This clonotype was counted ten times or more. The chain uses TRBV29-1 and TRBJ1-1; D perhaps matches TRBD1 (6 bases). With 7 bases removed from V and 3 bases from J, the gap between germline ends came to 21 bases. The CDR3 has 15 residues. The germline V gene encodes CDR1 SQVTM and CDR2 ANQGSEA. The CDR3 loop reads CSGGFGGRGYTEAFF. DNA for the CDR3: TGCAGCGGGGGGTTCGGGGGGCGCGGGTACACTGAAGCTTTCTTT.

This chain links TRBV5-5 with TRBJ1-6, with D tentatively TRBD1 (6 bases). This CDR3 has 20 residues. Germline values: CDR1 SGHKS, CDR2 YYEKEE (reference sequence). Trimming pared 0 bases from V and 7 bases from J, leaving 26 bases between. The DNA of the CDR3 is TGTGCCAGCAGCTTGGAACCCGGGGGCCGTGGAGCAGACATAAATTCACCCCTCCACTTT. It encodes CASSLEPGGRGADINSPLHF.

The chain joins TRBV5-1 to TRBJ2-1, with D perhaps TRBD1 (6 bases). The CDR3 consists of 13 residues. CDR1 and CDR2 (germline): SGHRS, YFSETQ. With 3 bases removed from V and 5 bases from J, the gap between germline ends came to 9 bases. Written as DNA, the CDR3 is TGCGCCAGCAGCTCAGGGGAGCACAATGAGCAGTTCTTC. Translating it yields CASSSGEHNEQFF.

This clonotype was counted between two and nine times. V is TRBV4-2 and J is TRBJ2-6; D remains unclear. The length of the CDR3 is 18 residues. V lost 2 bases and J 0 bases, leaving 14 bases between the germline ends. Germline V gene sequence: CDR1 LGHNA, CDR2 YNFKEQ. CDR3 nucleotides: TGTGCCAGCAGCCAATTCGGGCCAGCGTCCTCTGGGGCCAACGTCCTGACTTTC. It is translated as CASSQFGPASSGANVLTF.

This chain connects TRBV7-6 to TRBJ2-1; D is undetermined. The CDR3 is 10 amino acids. Trimming removed 8 bases from V and 10 bases from J, with 9 bases in between. CDR1 and CDR2 from the germline V gene are SGHVS and FNYEAQ. The CDR3 is CASPFREQFF. CDR3 coding DNA: TGTGCCAGCCCGTTCCGGGAGCAGTTCTTC.

The chain recombines TRBV20-1 with TRBJ2-3; D gene ambiguous. The CDR3 consists of 14 residues. With 6 bases removed from V and 5 bases from J, the gap between germline ends came to 18 bases. Germline values: CDR1 DFQATT, CDR2 SNEGSKA (reference sequence). CDR3 sequence reads: CSASLRTGGDTQYF. Written as DNA, the CDR3 is TGCAGTGCGTCACTGAGGACGGGTGGAGATACGCAGTATTTT.

The sample holds one count of this clonotype. The chain uses TRBV20-1 and TRBJ2-3; 14 positions match TRBD2. This CDR3 region has 16 residues. Unmatched junction bases numbered 6, after V lost 5 bases and J lost 2 bases. Germline CDR1 DFQATT, CDR2 SNEGSKA (reference sequence). CDR3 amino acids: CSASRTSGGPTDTQYF. The CDR3 DNA sequence: TGCAGTGCTTCCAGGACTAGCGGGGGGCCCACAGATACGCAGTATTTT.

This clonotype came up a few times. The V call is TRBV6-5, the J call TRBJ2-7; 9 bases match TRBD2. The length of the CDR3 is 13 residues. The V and J ends lost 5 bases and 6 bases, in that order; junction bases with no gene match: 5. The germline gives CDR1 MNHEY, CDR2 SVGAGI. In DNA, the CDR3 is TGTGCCAGCAGTCCGCCGACTAGCGGCGAGCAGTACTTC. Its protein is CASSPPTSGEQYF.

This clonotype was seen only once. The genes are TRBV12-3 or TRBV12-4 and TRBJ1-5; possible D gene TRBD1, 5 bases. Trimming took 4 bases from V and 5 from J, leaving 12 bases between them. The CDR3 totals 14 residues. The CDR3 DNA is TGTGCCAGCAGTTCGCGGGGCCCCCATCAGCCCCAGCATTTT. Its translation: CASSSRGPHQPQHF.

This clonotype was found a few times. This chain links TRBV12-3 or TRBV12-4 with TRBJ2-5; no definite D call. CDR3 length equals 13 residues. Trimming left V 7 bases short and J 2 bases short, with 11 bases between. The CDR3 region has the DNA TGTGCCAGCACCCTACCTGTTCAAGAGACCCAGTACTTC. Translation: CASTLPVQETQYF.

J is TRBJ2-1 and V is TRBV20-1; 7 bases match TRBD2. There are 15 residues in the CDR3. V was clipped by 2 bases and J by 5 bases; unmatched bases: 9. Per the germline V gene, CDR1 is DFQATT and CDR2 is SNEGSKA (reference sequence). In DNA, the CDR3 is TGCAGTGCTAGAAGTAGCGGGTCTCGACACAATGAGCAGTTCTTC. As protein: CSARSSGSRHNEQFF.

The rearrangement uses TRBV6-2 or TRBV6-3 and TRBJ1-1; D is unresolved. Trimming stripped 2 bases from V and 4 bases from J, with 11 bases between. The CDR3 totals 14 residues. Germline values: CDR1 MNHEY, CDR2 SVGEGT. CDR3 DNA: TGTGCCAGCAGTTACCAGCCCGAGGGCACTGAAGCTTTCTTT. As protein: CASSYQPEGTEAFF.

The rearrangement joins TRBV5-1 to TRBJ2-1; perhaps TRBD2 as D (6 bases). Deletions cut 3 bases from V and 4 bases from J, with 20 bases between. Germline V CDR1 and CDR2: SGHRS, YFSETQ. This CDR3 region has 17 residues. CDR3 loop: CASSWSPGLGGYNEQFF. The CDR3 DNA follows: TGCGCCAGCAGCTGGAGCCCCGGCCTCGGGGGATACAATGAGCAGTTCTTC.

This chain uses TRBV12-3 or TRBV12-4 with TRBJ2-1, with 8 bases lining up with TRBD2. Unmatched junction bases numbered 3, after V lost 3 bases and J lost 2 bases. This CDR3 region has 15 residues. The CDR3 sequence is CASSFGLAPYNEQFF. The CDR3 DNA sequence: TGTGCCAGCAGTTTCGGACTAGCTCCCTACAATGAGCAGTTCTTC.

V and J are TRBV7-8 and TRBJ2-5; D might be TRBD2 (6 bases). CDR1 and CDR2 from the germline V gene are SGHVS and FQNEAQ. V was shortened by 1 base and J by 11 bases, with 20 bases between the two germline ends. The CDR3 runs to 15 residues. The CDR3 reads CASSLGGETYNEQYF. The CDR3 nucleotides are TGTGCCAGCAGCTTAGGGGGGGAGACCTACAATGAGCAGTACTTC.

This sequence joins TRBV6-6 and TRBJ2-5, with 12 bases lining up with TRBD2. The DNA matches TRBJ2-7 better at its end, which makes the J call doubtful. Germline loops: CDR1 MNHNY, CDR2 SVGAGI (reference sequence). The CDR3 runs 14 residues. As DNA, the CDR3 is TGTGCCAGCAGTACCAGACTAGCGGGGGTCGAGCAGTACTTC. This gives the protein CASSTRLAGVEQYF.

The V call is TRBV5-1, the J call TRBJ2-1, with TRBD2 identical over 14 bases. V shed 0 bases and J 7 bases; nucleotides not matched to a gene: 6. The CDR3 extends over 17 amino acids. The V gene's germline CDR1 is SGHRS and CDR2 YFSETQ. The CDR3 reads CASSLVGGTSGGNEQFF. CDR3 bases: TGCGCCAGCAGCTTGGTAGGAGGGACTAGCGGGGGTAATGAGCAGTTCTTC. The complete variable domain, with remaining parts taken from reference TRBV5-1 and TRBJ2-1, reads KAGVTQTPRYLIKTRGQQVTLSCSPISGHRSVSWYQQTPGQGLQFLFEYFSETQRNKGNFPGRFSGRQFSNSRSEMNVSTLELGDSALYLCASSLVGGTSGGNEQFFGPGTRLTVL.

The chain is built from TRBV5-1 and TRBJ2-7; 10 bases are a match to TRBD2. V dropped 4 bases and J dropped 0; count of bases not matched to a gene: 13. Germline-derived CDR1 and CDR2 are SGHRS and YFSETQ. This CDR3 has 18 residues. CDR3 region: CASSRGLGLADSSYEQYF. The CDR3 DNA follows: TGCGCCAGCAGCCGCGGATTAGGACTAGCGGACAGCTCCTACGAGCAGTACTTC.

Regarding this clonotype: Germline and junction disagree at one end, which may indicate a read error. J is TRBJ2-6 and V is TRBV3-1; 11 bases line up with TRBD2. This CDR3 has 18 amino acids. Germline V gene sequence: CDR1 LGHDT, CDR2 YNNKEL (reference sequence). CDR3 nucleotide sequence: TGTGCTAGCAGCAAAGGACTAGCGGGTTTCTCTGGGGCCAACGTCCTGACTTTC. It translates to CASSKGLAGFSGANVLTF.

V usage is TRBV18 and J usage is TRBJ2-7, with 11 bases fitting TRBD2. CDR1 KGHSH and CDR2 LQKENI come from the germline V gene. The CDR3 spans 20 residues. V was clipped by 4 bases and J by 1 base; unmatched bases: 18. The CDR3 sequence: CASSRGTVGLAAAPSYEQYF. CDR3 bases: TGTGCCAGCTCACGGGGCACTGTGGGACTAGCGGCGGCCCCATCCTACGAGCAGTACTTC.

This clonotype has a handful of counts. The rearrangement uses TRBV7-9 and TRBJ1-1; 7 bases agree with TRBD1. The germline gives CDR1 SEHNR, CDR2 FQNEAQ (reference sequence). The V and J ends lost 3 bases and 3 bases, in that order; junction bases with no gene match: 10. The CDR3 extends over 16 amino acids. This CDR3 reads CASSFSTGYGDTEAFF. CDR3 DNA sequence: TGTGCCAGCAGCTTCTCGACAGGGTATGGCGACACTGAAGCTTTCTTT.

This chain links TRBV5-1 with TRBJ2-1, with D possibly matching TRBD1 (6 bases). Deletions cut 2 bases from V and 0 bases from J, with 9 bases between. This CDR3 has 15 residues. The germline V gene has CDR1 SGHRS and CDR2 YFSETQ. The DNA for the CDR3 is TGCGCCAGCAGCTTTACAGGGAGCTCCTACAATGAGCAGTTCTTC. This gives the protein CASSFTGSSYNEQFF.

The rearrangement uses TRBV29-1 and TRBJ2-1; 10 positions agree with TRBD2. Per germline, CDR1 SQVTM and CDR2 ANQGSEA. The CDR3 spans 14 residues. V lost 5 bases, J lost 10 bases, and 11 bases stayed unmatched. In DNA, the CDR3 is TGCAGCGTTCCCAAGCGGGAGGGCCCGCCAGAGCAGTTCTTC. It encodes CSVPKREGPPEQFF.

The chain recombines TRBV5-1 with TRBJ2-3, with D uncertain. The CDR3 loop spans 14 amino acids. The germline V gene encodes CDR1 SGHRS and CDR2 YFSETQ. V lost 0 bases and J lost 2, with 7 bases in between. CDR3 sequence (DNA): TGCGCCAGCAGCTTGGGTCACCCCACAGATACGCAGTATTTT. Protein sequence: CASSLGHPTDTQYF.

The genes are TRBV4-2 and TRBJ2-7, with D perhaps TRBD1 or TRBD2 (5 bases each). This CDR3 comprises 16 residues. CDR1 LGHNA and CDR2 YNFKEQ come from the germline V gene. Trimming shortened V by 0 bases and J by 4 bases, and 16 bases separated the two germline ends. The DNA of the CDR3 is TGTGCCAGCAGCCAAGAATCACAGGTGGGAGTTTACGAGCAGTACTTC. It is translated as CASSQESQVGVYEQYF.

A note on this clonotype: Given a much more abundant clone one base away, this may be a read error. The rearrangement joins TRBV24-1 to TRBJ2-7, with D tentatively TRBD2 (5 bases). There are 14 residues in the CDR3. Germline V lookup: CDR1 KGHDR, CDR2 SFDVKD. The CDR3 nucleotides are TGTGCCGCCAGTGATTTGGGGAGCTCCTACGAGCAGTACTTC. This sequence encodes CAASDLGSSYEQYF.